These T cell receptor beta chains were read from a single sample in a study of CD8 T cells in Susac syndrome. TCRdb re-derived calls from the immunoSEQ multiplex PCR reads in MiXCR, one entry per CDR3 protein. Among about 150,000 distinct CDR3 sequences listed, around 95% were seen once. The sample was CD4+ T cells from PBMCs. Receptor source: a human donor with Susac syndrome. Both conserved end residues are part of each CDR3. D genes are given only for firm matches. Some rows mark clone size as missing; the rest say once, few, many or name a class of expanded clone.

DNA	CDR3	V	J	D	size
TGTGCCAGCAGCCCCACGGACGGAAACACCATATATTTT	CASSPTDGNTIYF	TRBV7-2	TRBJ1-3	NA	NA
TGTGCCAGCGACGAGTGGGCTCCTGAAGCTTTCTTT	CASDEWAPEAFF	TRBV3-1	TRBJ1-1	NA	NA
TGTGCCAGCAGCCAAGTAACTATGGATGGCTACACCTTC	CASSQVTMDGYTF	TRBV4-2	TRBJ1-2	NA	NA
TGTGCCAGCAGCCCTAATACCCTCGGGAGCTATGGCTACACCTTC	CASSPNTLGSYGYTF	TRBV4-2	TRBJ1-2	NA	NA
TGCAGTGCTACCACCTCTGGAAACACCATATATTTT	CSATTSGNTIYF	TRBV20-1	TRBJ1-3	NA	NA
TGTGCCAGCAGCGTAGATGCAGAAGATCCCCTCCACTTT	CASSVDAEDPLHF	TRBV9	TRBJ1-6	NA	NA
TGTGCCAGCAGTACCAGCTCAGGGTTAAACATTCAGTACTTC	CASSTSSGLNIQYF	TRBV6-5	TRBJ2-4	NA	NA
TGTGCCAGCAGTTTAGGGCCAGGGAGGCTCGATAGCTACACCTTC	CASSLGPGRLDSYTF	TRBV12-3/TRBV12-4	TRBJ1-2	NA	NA
TGCAGTGCTAGTCAGGGGGGTGAGCCCCAGCATTTT	CSASQGGEPQHF	TRBV20-1	TRBJ1-5	TRBD1	NA
TGTGCCAGTAGCCGGACCCTCAATAGCAATCAGCCCCAGCATTTT	CASSRTLNSNQPQHF	TRBV19	TRBJ1-5	NA	NA
TGTGCCTGGAGTGTACGCTATGGGGGCCCCAGCACAGATACGCAGTATTTT	CAWSVRYGGPSTDTQYF	TRBV30	TRBJ2-3	NA	NA
TGCAGCGTTGACGGACCCAACACCGGGGAGCTGTTTTTT	CSVDGPNTGELFF	TRBV29-1	TRBJ2-2	NA	NA
TGTGCCAGCAGCCAAGGGGGCTACGAGCAGTACTTC	CASSQGGYEQYF	TRBV7-2	TRBJ2-7	NA	few
TGTGCCAGCAGTTTGCCCTACAGGGGAGAGCAGTTCTTC	CASSLPYRGEQFF	TRBV28	TRBJ2-1	TRBD1	NA
TGCAGCGGAACGAAGGGGGTGGGCACTGAAGCTTTCTTT	CSGTKGVGTEAFF	TRBV29-1	TRBJ1-1	NA	NA
TGCAGCGCGGGACAGGGAGTGGACACTGAAGCTTTCTTT	CSAGQGVDTEAFF	TRBV29-1	TRBJ1-1	TRBD1	once
TGTGCCAGCTCGCCTGGGCGGGGGGCAGATACGCAGTATTTT	CASSPGRGADTQYF	TRBV7-3	TRBJ2-3	TRBD2	NA
TGCAGTGTAGAGAATCTAGCGGGGAAGGCAGATACGCAGTATTTT	CSVENLAGKADTQYF	TRBV20-1	TRBJ2-3	TRBD2	NA
TGTGCCAGCAGCTTAGAAGCCTTCGGGTCACCCCTCCACTTT	CASSLEAFGSPLHF	TRBV11-2	TRBJ1-6	NA	NA
TGTGCCAGCAGCCGAGACAAAGTCAATCAGCCCCAGCATTTT	CASSRDKVNQPQHF	TRBV13	TRBJ1-5	NA	NA
TGTGCCAGCAGCCATCAACAAACAGGGGTATACAAGGGGCCACCCTACGAGCAGTACTTC	CASSHQQTGVYKGPPYEQYF	TRBV3-1	TRBJ2-7	TRBD1	NA
TGCAGCGTGTATCAGGATCGGGGAAAAGCCGGGGAGCTGTTTTTT	CSVYQDRGKAGELFF	TRBV29-1	TRBJ2-2	NA	NA
TGTGCCAGCAGCTTAACTAGCGGGGGACCGGGGGATACGCAGTATTTT	CASSLTSGGPGDTQYF	TRBV7-3	TRBJ2-3	TRBD2	few
TGTGCCAGCAGTTTATATGGGGCGGGAACAGATACGCAGTATTTT	CASSLYGAGTDTQYF	TRBV12-3/TRBV12-4	TRBJ2-3	NA	NA
TGCAGTGCTCGGGGGGCGGACGCCGGAGCTTTCTTT	CSARGADAGAFF	TRBV20-1	TRBJ1-1	NA	NA
TGTGCCAGCAGCGTCTCCGGTTCCCTCTCCTATGGCTACACCTTC	CASSVSGSLSYGYTF	TRBV7-9	TRBJ1-2	NA	NA
TGTGCCAGCAGTTTTACCCTTTCGACAGGGAGAACCGGGGAGCTGTTTTTT	CASSFTLSTGRTGELFF	TRBV27	TRBJ2-2	TRBD1	NA
TGCAGTGCTAATAGGGGGACAGATACGCAGTATTTT	CSANRGTDTQYF	TRBV20-1	TRBJ2-3	NA	NA
TGCGCCAGCAGTCCACATTTTTTCGTCCGGCAGGATGAAAACTGGTACGAGCAGTACTTC	CASSPHFFVRQDENWYEQYF	TRBV23-1	TRBJ2-7	NA	NA
TGCAGTGCTGGGCCGGGACCAGAAGAGACCCAGTACTTC	CSAGPGPEETQYF	TRBV20-1	TRBJ2-5	NA	NA
TGCAGTGCTAGAGAAACTTTGAGATCCACAGATACGCAGTATTTT	CSARETLRSTDTQYF	TRBV20-1	TRBJ2-3	NA	NA
TGTGCCAGCAGCTTCACAGGGGATGCCGGGGAGACCCAGTACTTC	CASSFTGDAGETQYF	TRBV11-2	TRBJ2-5	TRBD1	NA
TGTGCCACCGGGCTAGCGGGGGCCTGGGATACGCAGTATTTT	CATGLAGAWDTQYF	TRBV24-1	TRBJ2-3	TRBD2	NA
TGTGCCAGCAGCCAAGGGCCGACGTGGGCTTTCTTT	CASSQGPTWAFF	TRBV3-1	TRBJ1-1	NA	NA
TGCAGCGTTGTACCAGGGGAGAGGGGCTACACCTTC	CSVVPGERGYTF	TRBV29-1	TRBJ1-2	NA	NA
TGTGCCAGCAGTACCACAGGGAGGGGTGATGGCTACACCTTC	CASSTTGRGDGYTF	TRBV27	TRBJ1-2	NA	NA
TGTGCCAGCAGCTTTGGGGCTAGTTACGATACGCAGTATTTT	CASSFGASYDTQYF	TRBV7-2	TRBJ2-3	NA	NA
TGCAGTGCTAGTCCCGACGGTACCTACGAGCAGTACTTC	CSASPDGTYEQYF	TRBV20-1	TRBJ2-7	NA	NA
TGTGCCAGCAGTTTAGTACAGGGCTACGAGCAGTACTTC	CASSLVQGYEQYF	TRBV12-3/TRBV12-4	TRBJ2-7	NA	few
TGCAGTGCTAGAGATCAAGGACAGAACAATCAGCCCCAGCATTTT	CSARDQGQNNQPQHF	TRBV20-1	TRBJ1-5	NA	NA
TGTGCCACCAGTGGCCCGGGGGGCCAAGAGACCCAGTACTTC	CATSGPGGQETQYF	TRBV24-1	TRBJ2-5	TRBD2	NA